The present T cell receptor (beta chain) was sequenced within a study of identical twins. TCRdb ran MiXCR on the 5' RACE reads and lists one entry per CDR3 protein. This table has some 1,600,000 distinct CDR3 sequences, under 35% appearing once. The CDR3 covers 14 residues. CDR1 is SGDLS and CDR2 is YYNGEE in the germline V gene. Between the trimmed V and J ends, which lost 0 bases and 5 bases, there was a span of 11 bases. Study-wide results and limits: In cord blood, abundant beta clonotypes had fewer insertions; memory showed no trend. Findings came from cross-sectional statistics, without long-term follow-up of donors.

This clonotype was detected ten times or more. Its antigen is not known. This chain connects TRBV9 to TRBJ1-1; possibly TRBD1 for D (6 bases). The TCR sequence derives from a newborn girl in good health. The sequenced sample was cord blood. CDR3 sequence (DNA): TGTGCCAGCAGCGTAGGAGGGGGTCGAACTGAAGCTTTCTTT. Translated, it gives CASSVGGGRTEAFF.